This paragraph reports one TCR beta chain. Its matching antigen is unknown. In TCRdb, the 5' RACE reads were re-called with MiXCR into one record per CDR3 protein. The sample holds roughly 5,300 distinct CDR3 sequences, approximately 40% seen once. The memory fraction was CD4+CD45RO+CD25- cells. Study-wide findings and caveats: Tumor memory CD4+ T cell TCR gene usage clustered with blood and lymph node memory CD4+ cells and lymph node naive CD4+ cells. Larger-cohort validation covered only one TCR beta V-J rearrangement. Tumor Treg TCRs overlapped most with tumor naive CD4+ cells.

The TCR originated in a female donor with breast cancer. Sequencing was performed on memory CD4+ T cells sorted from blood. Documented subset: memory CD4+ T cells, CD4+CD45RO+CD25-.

The CDR3 DNA follows: TGTGCCAGCAGCAACAGGGGGAACACTGAAGCTTTCTTT. Protein product: CASSNRGNTEAFF. V usage is TRBV12-3 or TRBV12-4 and J usage is TRBJ1-1; TRBD1 matches 7 bases. V lost 6 bases to trimming and J lost 1 base; unmatched junction nucleotides: 2. This CDR3 has 13 amino acids.